The rows below give T cell receptor beta chains drawn from one sample of a study of shared clonotypes between healthy human individuals. Only in-frame clones appear in the TCRdb table, and some are missing; sequencing was by immunoSEQ multiplex PCR. Of some 1.1 million clones listed, approximately 80% were seen once; the top ten hold 0.89%. Sequencing was done on a sample of memory CD4+ T cells from PBMCs. These receptor sequences come from a man between 18 and 29 years old in good health. Some clones in this sample may be carry-over from other donors' samples. The conserved cysteine and the conserved F or W are not part of the CDR3 here. D genes are given only for firm matches. Rows give clone size only sometimes, using once, few, many, or a class for an expanded clone.

v_gene: TRBV27
abundance: NA
d_gene: TRBD1
CDR3aa: ASSLRVGGEGYT

v_gene: TRBV7-9
abundance: NA
d_gene: TRBD1
CDR3aa: ASSSRDRDYGYT

v_gene: TRBV7-2
abundance: NA
d_gene: NA
CDR3aa: ASSLLGYEQY

v_gene: TRBV7-2
abundance: once
d_gene: NA
CDR3aa: ASSRQARAETQY

v_gene: TRBV29-1
abundance: NA
d_gene: NA
CDR3aa: GAYRDNDAEAF

v_gene: TRBV11-2
abundance: NA
d_gene: NA
CDR3aa: ASSLGQTRSYNEQF

v_gene: TRBV4-2
abundance: NA
d_gene: NA
CDR3aa: ASSQDLDGTGEQF

v_gene: TRBV19
abundance: NA
d_gene: TRBD2
CDR3aa: ASSRWGGAPNTGELF

v_gene: TRBV27
abundance: NA
d_gene: NA
CDR3aa: ASSFGAGGLREQY

v_gene: TRBV5-6
abundance: once
d_gene: NA
CDR3aa: ASSLSFGGLTEAF

v_gene: TRBV11-3
abundance: NA
d_gene: TRBD2
CDR3aa: ASSLFAGADTQY

v_gene: TRBV7-9
abundance: NA
d_gene: TRBD1
CDR3aa: ASSPTGTGGEQY

v_gene: TRBV5-1
abundance: once
d_gene: NA
CDR3aa: ASLPGPGLNTEAF

v_gene: TRBV30
abundance: few
d_gene: NA
CDR3aa: AWRGNTEAF

v_gene: TRBV5-1
abundance: NA
d_gene: NA
CDR3aa: ASSLELGGSSYEQY

v_gene: TRBV28
abundance: NA
d_gene: NA
CDR3aa: ANKGHNQPQH

v_gene: TRBV28
abundance: NA
d_gene: NA
CDR3aa: ASSSRGALRYTEAF

v_gene: TRBV4-3
abundance: NA
d_gene: TRBD2
CDR3aa: ASSWTSGNTGELF

v_gene: TRBV2
abundance: NA
d_gene: TRBD1
CDR3aa: ASSRDRVRTGELF

v_gene: TRBV7-8
abundance: NA
d_gene: TRBD1
CDR3aa: ASNIGTGSYEQY

v_gene: TRBV28
abundance: NA
d_gene: TRBD2
CDR3aa: ASSLGLAGGYEQY

v_gene: TRBV30
abundance: NA
d_gene: NA
CDR3aa: AWTSPGARTEAF

v_gene: TRBV5-8
abundance: NA
d_gene: NA
CDR3aa: ASSYGLYNEQF

v_gene: TRBV6-5
abundance: NA
d_gene: TRBD1
CDR3aa: ASTKGTRGYEQY

v_gene: TRBV5-1
abundance: NA
d_gene: NA
CDR3aa: ASSLVVETQY

v_gene: TRBV6-4
abundance: NA
d_gene: TRBD2
CDR3aa: ATYTGTSMGEQY

v_gene: TRBV5-4
abundance: NA
d_gene: TRBD2
CDR3aa: ASSPGTSGLEQF

v_gene: TRBV4-1
abundance: NA
d_gene: TRBD2
CDR3aa: ASSRLGGRVTLGNEQF

v_gene: TRBV5-1
abundance: NA
d_gene: TRBD1
CDR3aa: ASSRDRSNYGYT

v_gene: TRBV12-1
abundance: NA
d_gene: NA
CDR3aa: ASSFELLEPGQPL

v_gene: TRBV11-2
abundance: NA
d_gene: NA
CDR3aa: ASSLHGPGRGTWEAF

v_gene: TRBV18
abundance: NA
d_gene: NA
CDR3aa: ASSLKASTDTQY

v_gene: TRBV28
abundance: NA
d_gene: TRBD1
CDR3aa: ASDTGGGGAF

v_gene: TRBV7-2
abundance: NA
d_gene: TRBD1
CDR3aa: ASSAWTGNEQF

v_gene: TRBV28
abundance: NA
d_gene: NA
CDR3aa: ASSSPSGAGTVAGELF

v_gene: TRBV11-2
abundance: once
d_gene: NA
CDR3aa: ASSLIIGLQETQY

v_gene: TRBV5-6
abundance: NA
d_gene: TRBD1
CDR3aa: ASSLAPHLGDRGGEQY

v_gene: TRBV6-1
abundance: NA
d_gene: NA
CDR3aa: ASRRNPDSSYEQY

v_gene: TRBV4-1
abundance: NA
d_gene: NA
CDR3aa: ASSQDAEGGTGNTIY

v_gene: TRBV18
abundance: NA
d_gene: TRBD2
CDR3aa: ASSPVSGSNEQY

v_gene: TRBV18
abundance: NA
d_gene: NA
CDR3aa: ASSPRTEQETQY

v_gene: TRBV7-9
abundance: NA
d_gene: TRBD1
CDR3aa: ASSLGTGSQETQY

v_gene: TRBV7-2
abundance: NA
d_gene: TRBD2
CDR3aa: ASRPSGGQETQY

v_gene: TRBV5-1
abundance: NA
d_gene: TRBD2
CDR3aa: ASNPRGGTSGRGAYEQY

v_gene: TRBV2
abundance: NA
d_gene: NA
CDR3aa: ASRGGTGPYEQY

v_gene: TRBV29-1
abundance: NA
d_gene: NA
CDR3aa: SVVVGGTRYEQY

v_gene: TRBV5-4
abundance: NA
d_gene: TRBD1
CDR3aa: ASSFPTGGGETQY

v_gene: TRBV7-2
abundance: NA
d_gene: NA
CDR3aa: ASSLNAGDRNTIY

v_gene: TRBV2
abundance: once
d_gene: NA
CDR3aa: ASLIELSSYNEQF

v_gene: TRBV7-2
abundance: NA
d_gene: TRBD1
CDR3aa: ASSPDRGRIYGYT

v_gene: TRBV11-2
abundance: NA
d_gene: TRBD1
CDR3aa: ASTSVQGVYEQY

v_gene: TRBV4-3
abundance: NA
d_gene: NA
CDR3aa: ASSPGVLNTEAF

v_gene: TRBV28
abundance: NA
d_gene: TRBD1
CDR3aa: ASSSPRDRVDTEAF

v_gene: TRBV6-5
abundance: NA
d_gene: NA
CDR3aa: ASSSQGPPDTQY